Shown below are 3 T cell receptor beta chains from a single sample sequenced in a study of blood T cell repertoires in COVID-19. TCRdb keeps only in-frame clones here, not all; method: immunoSEQ multiplex PCR. The table includes about 130,000 clones, about four fifths detected once. Sequenced input: peripheral blood. The origin of the receptors is a woman aged 65 to 85 with COVID-19, enrolled during active disease.

In this sample, this clone turned up many times. This sequence joins TRBV5-1 and TRBJ2-4; 7 bases map to TRBD2. The CDR3 has 14 residues. With 4 bases clipped from V and 2 bases from J, the junction kept 3 bases outside the gene matches. Germline CDR1 is SGHRS and CDR2 is YFSETQ. CDR3: CASSIGGTKNIQYF. The CDR3 coding sequence is TGCGCCAGCAGCATCGGGGGGACCAAAAACATTCAGTACTTC. The complete variable domain, with remaining parts taken from reference TRBV5-1 and TRBJ2-4, reads KAGVTQTPRYLIKTRGQQVTLSCSPISGHRSVSWYQQTPGQGLQFLFEYFSETQRNKGNFPGRFSGRQFSNSRSEMNVSTLELGDSALYLCASSIGGTKNIQYFGAGTRLSVL.

The chain carries TRBV19 and TRBJ2-3; TRBD1 aligns across 11 bases. The CDR3 extends over 14 amino acids. J gave up 8 bases and V 6 bases, and 7 bases lay outside the gene matches. Germline V gives CDR1 LNHDA, CDR2 SQIVND (reference sequence). CDR3 in amino acids: CASRGQGVVGTQYF. In nucleotides, the CDR3 is TGTGCCAGTAGGGGACAGGGGGTGGTCGGTACGCAGTATTTT.

J is TRBJ2-5 and V is TRBV28; TRBD1 matches 8 bases. Germline assignment: CDR1 MDHEN and CDR2 SYDVKM. The length of the CDR3 is 15 residues. The ends lost 4 bases at V and 5 bases at J; junction bases unmatched: 9. CDR3 residues: CASSSRQGIGETQYF. CDR3 sequence (DNA): TGTGCCAGCAGTTCCCGACAGGGGATCGGCGAGACCCAGTACTTC.